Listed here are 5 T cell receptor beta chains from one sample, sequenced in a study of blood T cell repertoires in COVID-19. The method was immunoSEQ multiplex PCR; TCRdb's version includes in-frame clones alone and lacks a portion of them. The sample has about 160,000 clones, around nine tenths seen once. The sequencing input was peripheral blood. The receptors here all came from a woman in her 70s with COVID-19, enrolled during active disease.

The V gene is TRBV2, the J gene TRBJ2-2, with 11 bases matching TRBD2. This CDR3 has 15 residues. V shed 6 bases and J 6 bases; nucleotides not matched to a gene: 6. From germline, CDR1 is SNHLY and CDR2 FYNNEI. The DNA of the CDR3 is TGTGCCAGCAGCCTTAGCGGGGGGGCCTCCGGGGAGCTGTTTTTT. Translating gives CASSLSGGASGELFF. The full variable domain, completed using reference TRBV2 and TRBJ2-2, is EPEVTQTPSHQVTQMGQEVILRCVPISNHLYFYWYRQILGQKVEFLVSFYNNEISEKSEIFDDQFSVERPDGSNFTLKIRSTKLEDSAMYFCASSLSGGASGELFFGEGSRLTVL.

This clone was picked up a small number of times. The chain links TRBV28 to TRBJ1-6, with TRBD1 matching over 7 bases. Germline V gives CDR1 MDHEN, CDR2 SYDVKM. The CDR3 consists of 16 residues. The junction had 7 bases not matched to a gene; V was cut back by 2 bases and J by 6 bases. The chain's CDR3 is CASSLPGGIGNSPLHF. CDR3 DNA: TGTGCCAGCAGTTTACCAGGGGGAATCGGTAATTCACCCCTCCACTTT.

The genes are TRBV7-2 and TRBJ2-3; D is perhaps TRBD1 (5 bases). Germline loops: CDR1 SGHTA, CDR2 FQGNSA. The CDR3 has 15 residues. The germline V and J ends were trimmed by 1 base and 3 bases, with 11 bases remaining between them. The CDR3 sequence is CASSLEKGLTDTQYF. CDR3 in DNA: TGTGCCAGCAGCTTAGAGAAGGGGCTGACAGATACGCAGTATTTT.

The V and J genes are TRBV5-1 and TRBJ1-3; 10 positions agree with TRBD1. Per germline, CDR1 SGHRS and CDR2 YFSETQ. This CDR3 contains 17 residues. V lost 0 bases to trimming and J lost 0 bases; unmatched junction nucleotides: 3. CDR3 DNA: TGCGCCAGCAGCTTGGGTGACAGGGGGCTCTCTGGAAACACCATATATTTT. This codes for CASSLGDRGLSGNTIYF.

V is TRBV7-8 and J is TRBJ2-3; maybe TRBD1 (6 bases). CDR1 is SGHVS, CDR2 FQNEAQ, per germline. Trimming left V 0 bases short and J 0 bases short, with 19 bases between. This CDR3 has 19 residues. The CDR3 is CASSLARQGYGSSTDTQYF. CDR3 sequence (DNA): TGTGCCAGCAGCTTAGCGAGGCAGGGGTACGGTTCTAGCACAGATACGCAGTATTTT.